This T cell receptor beta chain was obtained from a study of tumor and adjacent non-tumor tissue in lung cancer. Overall study findings and caveats: Tumor repertoires had a smaller top 100 clone share than normal lung. Tumor TCR diversity, when higher, was linked to shorter survival.

No cell sorting was done before RNA was extracted from the tissue. This non-tumor lung sample came from over 3 cm beyond the tumor edge. The CDR3 runs to 14 residues. Germline V gene lookup returns CDR1 ENHRY and CDR2 SYGVKD. TCRbeta libraries were built with three rounds of nested PCR, modified from ARM-PCR. In TCRdb, the multiplex PCR reads were re-called with MiXCR into one record per CDR3 protein. The sample lists about 75,000 distinct CDR3 sequences, nearly 70% seen once, with around a quarter in the top ten. On this clonotype: Its cognate antigen is unknown. A junction boundary mismatches the germline segment, possibly from a read error.

The source material was distant non-tumor lung tissue. The clonotype originates from a woman aged 45 to 65 with non-small cell lung cancer. The J gene is TRBJ2-2, the V gene TRBV10-3; unclear D gene. The CDR3 DNA sequence: TGTACCATCAGTGAGTCGATGGTAAACGGGGAGCTGTTTTTT. This codes for CTISESMVNGELFF.